A selection of T cell receptor beta chains follows, all from one sample in a study of blood T cells in healthy people across ages. TCRdb reanalysed the 5' RACE reads using MiXCR and keeps one entry per CDR3 protein. The profile covers about 930,000 distinct CDR3 sequences, with 25% to 35% appearing a single time and 9.5% to 13% taken by the ten largest. This sample also belongs to another study, concerning T cells of mothers and their children.

The sample consisted of blood. The origin of the receptors is a middle-aged woman in good health. Both conserved end residues are part of each CDR3. The order of the fields is J gene, D gene, V gene, clone size, CDR3 DNA, CDR3 protein. D genes are given only for firm matches. The size field is filled for only some rows; it gives once, few, many or a size class.

TRBJ2-3,.,TRBV5-4,.,TGTGCCAGCAGCTTGGAGGACAGTTACACAGATACGCAGTATTTT,CASSLEDSYTDTQYF
TRBJ2-5,TRBD2,TRBV7-2,.,TGTGCCAGCAGCTTAGGGCACCGGGGGGGAGAGACCCAGTACTTC,CASSLGHRGGETQYF
TRBJ1-1,TRBD1,TRBV20-1,.,TGCAGTGCTAGCCGGGACAGGGGGTACACTGAAGCTTTCTTT,CSASRDRGYTEAFF
TRBJ1-1,TRBD1,TRBV7-9,.,TGTGCCAGCAGCTCGTCGGACAGGGGGCGAGGGACTGAAGCTTTCTTT,CASSSSDRGRGTEAFF
TRBJ2-5,.,TRBV20-1,many,TGCAGTGCGCGGCTTCAGGGGCAAGAGACCCAGTACTTC,CSARLQGQETQYF
TRBJ1-1,.,TRBV6-2/TRBV6-3,.,TGTGCCAGCAGGGGGGTCCGCGTCACTGAAGCTTTCTTT,CASRGVRVTEAFF
TRBJ1-5,.,TRBV3-1,few,TGTGCCAGCAGCCAAGCGGGTGAGCTAAATCAGCCCCAGCATTTT,CASSQAGELNQPQHF
TRBJ2-5,TRBD1,TRBV7-8,.,TGTGCCAGCAGCCGGGACAGGGCGGCGCAAGAGACCCAGTACTTC,CASSRDRAAQETQYF
TRBJ2-3,.,TRBV12-3/TRBV12-4,.,TGTGCCAGCAGTTTGGGCAGGTCAACGGATATGCAGTATTTT,CASSLGRSTDMQYF
TRBJ2-5,TRBD2,TRBV5-1,.,TGCGCCAGCAGCGAAGGGACTAGCGGGTCTTTACGGGAGACCCAGTACTTC,CASSEGTSGSLRETQYF
TRBJ2-1,TRBD2,TRBV7-6,few,TGTGCCAGCAGCTTAGGTACCACTAGCGGGGAGGATGAGCAGTTCTTC,CASSLGTTSGEDEQFF
TRBJ2-3,.,TRBV4-3,many,TGCGCCAGCAGCCAAGAGTCGGGGGAGGTAGATACGCAGTATTTT,CASSQESGEVDTQYF
TRBJ2-2,.,TRBV28,.,TGTGCCAGCAGTTTAGGGCAAAAGGAGGTCATTGGGGAGCTGTTTTTT,CASSLGQKEVIGELFF
TRBJ1-2,.,TRBV5-1,few,TGCGCCAGCAGCTTGGCCGGGGTCAGGGGACGTGGCTACACCTTC,CASSLAGVRGRGYTF
TRBJ2-7,TRBD1,TRBV14,.,TGTGCCAGCAGCCACAGGGGGCACTATGAGCAGTACTTC,CASSHRGHYEQYF
TRBJ2-5,.,TRBV25-1,.,TGTGCCAGCAGTGGACACGAAGAGACCCAGTACTTC,CASSGHEETQYF
TRBJ1-4,.,TRBV6-5,few,TGTGCCAGCAGTTACTCAGGGGTTAGCGAAAAACTGTTTTTT,CASSYSGVSEKLFF
TRBJ2-4,.,TRBV27,many,TGTGCCAGCAGTGAAATTGGGGATGCCAAAAACATTCAGTACTTC,CASSEIGDAKNIQYF
TRBJ2-7,.,TRBV20-1,few,TGCAATGCTAGAGATCCATGGAGAAACAGCTTCTACGAGCAGTACTTC,CNARDPWRNSFYEQYF
TRBJ2-1,TRBD2,TRBV7-9,.,TGTGCCAGCAGCCTGGGACTAGCGGGAGCGAGAACCTACAATGAGCAGTTCTTC,CASSLGLAGARTYNEQFF
TRBJ1-4,.,TRBV5-1,.,TGCGCCAGCAGCGGATGGGGGAATGAAAAACTGTTTTTT,CASSGWGNEKLFF
TRBJ1-2,.,TRBV7-9,few,TGTGCCAGCAGCCCTGTAACCGTGGATGGCTACACCTTC,CASSPVTVDGYTF
TRBJ2-7,TRBD1,TRBV18,few,TGTGCCAGCTCAACCAAGGGACAGACCTACGAGCAGTACTTC,CASSTKGQTYEQYF
TRBJ2-3,TRBD2,TRBV20-1,few,TGCAGTGCTCGACGGGGGGGGACGCAGTATTTT,CSARRGGTQYF
TRBJ2-7,.,TRBV3-1,few,TGTGCCAGCAGCCAAGAGAACAGGGTGGGCGAGCAGTACTTC,CASSQENRVGEQYF
TRBJ2-7,TRBD1,TRBV6-5,.,TGTGTCAGCAGGAGGGGTTGGACAGGGGGCTACGAGCAGTACTTC,CVSRRGWTGGYEQYF
TRBJ2-5,TRBD2,TRBV10-3,.,TGTGCCATCAGTGCTAGCGGGGGTTTAAATGAGCAGTACTTC,CAISASGGLNEQYF
TRBJ2-7,.,TRBV7-2,many,TGTGCCAGCAGCTTAGCAGGGATAAAGAGGAACGAGCAGTACTTC,CASSLAGIKRNEQYF
TRBJ2-5,.,TRBV20-1,many,TGCAGTGCTAGCCCCTCCCTAGCCAGGGCAGAGACCCAGTACTTC,CSASPSLARAETQYF
TRBJ2-7,.,TRBV7-7,many,TGTGCTAGCAGCCCTACGGGACTGACCTACGAGCAGTACTTC,CASSPTGLTYEQYF
TRBJ2-5,.,TRBV4-1,.,TGCGCCAGCAGCCAAGATCCAGGGTCGATCGCCCAAGAGACCCAGTACTTC,CASSQDPGSIAQETQYF
TRBJ2-7,.,TRBV12-3/TRBV12-4,many,TGTGCCAGCAGTTTTAGGGCAGGGGTCTCCGAGCAGTACTTC,CASSFRAGVSEQYF
TRBJ1-1,.,TRBV29-1,.,TGCAGCGCCCGGACTCCTAGGAGGACTGAAGCTTTCTTT,CSARTPRRTEAFF
TRBJ1-2,.,TRBV6-1,many,TGTGCCAGCAGTGAGGCGGACAACTATGGCTACACCTTC,CASSEADNYGYTF
TRBJ1-2,.,TRBV5-1,many,TGCGCCAGCAGGTTGGGGAACGGATACTATGGCTACACCTTC,CASRLGNGYYGYTF
TRBJ2-5,TRBD2,TRBV5-4,few,TGTGCCAGCAGCCCGGGGACTAGCGGATTCCAAGAGACCCAGTACTTC,CASSPGTSGFQETQYF
TRBJ1-2,TRBD1,TRBV28,few,TGTGCCAGCAGCAAAGACAGGGGTAACGGCTACACCTTC,CASSKDRGNGYTF
TRBJ2-4,.,TRBV6-1,.,TGTGCCAGCAGTGAGGCGGGCGGGGTCGACATTCAGTACTTC,CASSEAGGVDIQYF
TRBJ1-5,.,TRBV19,few,TGTGCCAGTAGCCCGACGGGGTCCCAGCCCCAGCATTTT,CASSPTGSQPQHF
TRBJ2-1,.,TRBV19,.,TGTGCCAGTATCCCCGGACCGAGGTACAATGAGCAGTTCTTC,CASIPGPRYNEQFF
TRBJ2-2,TRBD1,TRBV20-1,many,TGCAGTGCTAGAGATCCAGGGGGCAACACCGGGGAGCTGTTTTTT,CSARDPGGNTGELFF
TRBJ2-7,.,TRBV29-1,.,TGCAGCGTTCGGCAGGGCTCCTACGAGCAGTACTTC,CSVRQGSYEQYF
TRBJ2-7,TRBD1,TRBV18,many,TGTGCCAGCAGTGGGGGACAGTCCTACGAGCAGTACTTC,CASSGGQSYEQYF
TRBJ2-7,.,TRBV4-2,many,TGTGCCAGCAGCCAAGATGGGAGCAGGGGGGTGGACGAGCAGTACTTC,CASSQDGSRGVDEQYF
TRBJ2-5,.,TRBV7-2,.,TGTGTCAGCAGCGATCGGGACTCCCATAGAAAGACCCAGTACTTC,CVSSDRDSHRKTQYF
TRBJ2-1,.,TRBV12-5,.,TGTGCTAGTGGTTTGGTACTTAGGCAGGGGCTCAATGAGCAGTTCTTC,CASGLVLRQGLNEQFF
TRBJ1-1,TRBD1,TRBV24-1,.,TGTGCCACCAGTGATCCTCGGACAGGGTCGGCTGAAGCTTTCTTT,CATSDPRTGSAEAFF
TRBJ2-5,.,TRBV5-4,few,TGTGCCAGCAGCCAAATCACCCGAGAAGAGACCCGGTACTTC,CASSQITREETRYF
TRBJ2-3,TRBD2,TRBV15,.,TGTGCCACCAGCCAGCGGCTAGCGGGCCAAGATTCGCAGTATTTT,CATSQRLAGQDSQYF
TRBJ1-4,TRBD1,TRBV20-1,.,TGCAGTGCTAAAGCCGAGACAGGGAATGAAAAACTGTTTTTT,CSAKAETGNEKLFF